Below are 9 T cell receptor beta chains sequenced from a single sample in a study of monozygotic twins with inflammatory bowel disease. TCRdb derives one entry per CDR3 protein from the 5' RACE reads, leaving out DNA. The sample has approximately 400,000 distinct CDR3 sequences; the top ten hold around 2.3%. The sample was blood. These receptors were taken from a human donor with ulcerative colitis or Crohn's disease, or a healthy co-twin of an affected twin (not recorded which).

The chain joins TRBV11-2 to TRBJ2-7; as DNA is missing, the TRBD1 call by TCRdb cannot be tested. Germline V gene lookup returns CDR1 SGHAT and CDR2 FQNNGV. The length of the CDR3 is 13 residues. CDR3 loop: CASSSGGLLEQYF.

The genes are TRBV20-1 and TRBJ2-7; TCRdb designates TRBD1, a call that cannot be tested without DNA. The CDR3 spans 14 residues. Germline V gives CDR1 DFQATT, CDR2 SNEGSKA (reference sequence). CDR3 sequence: CSAPPTGGWGEQYF.

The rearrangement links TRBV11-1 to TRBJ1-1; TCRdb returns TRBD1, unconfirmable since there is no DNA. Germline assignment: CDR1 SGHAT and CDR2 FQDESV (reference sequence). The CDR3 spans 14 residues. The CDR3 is CASSPRDLNTEAFF.

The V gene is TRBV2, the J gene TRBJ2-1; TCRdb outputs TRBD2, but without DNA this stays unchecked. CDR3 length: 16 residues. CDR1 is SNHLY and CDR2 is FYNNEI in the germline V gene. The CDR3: CASSEGLAGVGHEQFF.

CDR3 residues: CASSYLETGELFF. The genes are TRBV6-5 and TRBJ2-2. Germline V gene sequence: CDR1 MNHEY, CDR2 SVGAGI. This CDR3 region has 13 residues.

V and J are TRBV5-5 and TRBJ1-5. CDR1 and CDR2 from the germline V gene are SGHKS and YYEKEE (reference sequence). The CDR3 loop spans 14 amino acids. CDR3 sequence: CASSTSPHRQPQHF.

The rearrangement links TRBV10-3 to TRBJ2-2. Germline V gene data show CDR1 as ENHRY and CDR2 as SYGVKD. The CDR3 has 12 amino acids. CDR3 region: CAISENTGELFF.

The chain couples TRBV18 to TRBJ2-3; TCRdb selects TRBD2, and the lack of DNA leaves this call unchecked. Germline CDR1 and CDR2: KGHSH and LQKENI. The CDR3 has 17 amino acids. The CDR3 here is CASSPLETSGLTDTQYF.

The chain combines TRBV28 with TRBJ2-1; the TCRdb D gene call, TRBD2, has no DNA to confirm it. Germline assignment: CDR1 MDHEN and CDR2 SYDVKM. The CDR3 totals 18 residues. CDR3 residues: CASSPEPWASGMISEQFF.